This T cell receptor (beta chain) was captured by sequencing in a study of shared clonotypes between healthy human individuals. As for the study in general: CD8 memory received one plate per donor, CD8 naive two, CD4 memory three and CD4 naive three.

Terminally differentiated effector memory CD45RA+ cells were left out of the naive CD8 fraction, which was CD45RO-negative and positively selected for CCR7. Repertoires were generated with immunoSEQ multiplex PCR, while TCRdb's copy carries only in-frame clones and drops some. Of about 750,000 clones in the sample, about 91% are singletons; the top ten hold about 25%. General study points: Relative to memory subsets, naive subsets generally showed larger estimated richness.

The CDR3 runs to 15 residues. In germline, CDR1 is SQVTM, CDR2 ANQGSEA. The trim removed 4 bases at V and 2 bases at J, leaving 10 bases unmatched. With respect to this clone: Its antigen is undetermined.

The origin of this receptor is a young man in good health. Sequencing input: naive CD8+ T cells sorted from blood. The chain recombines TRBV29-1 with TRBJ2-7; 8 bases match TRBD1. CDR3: CSVVPSGQEAYEQYF. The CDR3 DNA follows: TGCAGCGTTGTCCCTTCGGGACAGGAGGCCTACGAGCAGTACTTC.